The 19 T cell receptor beta chains below were found in one sample sequenced in a study of blood T cells in healthy people across ages. The authors ran a second PCR of about 6 to 11 cycles using a sample-barcoded 5' primer and a J-beta primer mix. TCRdb independently ran MiXCR on the 5' RACE reads; one entry per CDR3 protein. This table holds hundreds of thousands of distinct CDR3 sequences, approximately 25% found once. The same sample was also studied in work on T cells of mothers and their children.

Input material: blood. All receptors come from a boy between 10 and 17 years old in good health.

This rearrangement joins TRBV7-3 to TRBJ2-3, with D possibly called TRBD1 or TRBD2 (5 bases each). Germline loops: CDR1 SGHTA, CDR2 FQGTGA. V lost 3 bases and J 2 bases, leaving 9 bases between the germline ends. The CDR3 has 14 residues. The CDR3 DNA sequence: TGTGCCAGCAGCTTTACGGGGCACACAGATACGCAGTATTTT. Its translation: CASSFTGHTDTQYF.

This sequence joins TRBV29-1 and TRBJ2-5; D uncertain. The closer fit of TRBJ2-7 to the DNA end suggests the J call may be wrong. CDR1 is SQVTM and CDR2 is ANQGSEA in the germline V gene. This CDR3 has 13 amino acids. CDR3 amino acids: CSVRDFTSYEQYF. The CDR3 DNA reads TGCAGCGTCCGAGACTTTACCTCCTACGAGCAGTACTTC.

This clonotype was observed a handful of times. The chain carries TRBV28 and TRBJ1-1, with D uncertain. Trimming shortened V by 6 bases and J by 0 bases, and 8 bases separated the two germline ends. Germline V gene data show CDR1 as MDHEN and CDR2 as SYDVKM. This CDR3 spans 13 amino acids. The CDR3 loop reads CASRPVMNTEAFF. CDR3 nucleotide sequence: TGTGCCAGCAGGCCAGTCATGAACACTGAAGCTTTCTTT.

V usage is TRBV13 and J usage is TRBJ2-5; 13 bases line up with TRBD2. Judging by the DNA end, TRBJ2-1 fits better; the J call may be wrong. Germline lookup yields CDR1 PRHDT and CDR2 FYEKMQ (reference sequence). The CDR3 covers 17 residues. Here the CDR3 DNA reads TGTGCCAGCAGCTTGAGGTTTACTAGCGGGAGGGGTAATGAGCAGTTCTTC. Protein: CASSLRFTSGRGNEQFF.

In its sample, this clonotype was seen a few times. The CDR3 DNA is TGCAGCGTTGCCGGACGGGTTACGGAGACCCAGTACTTC. This encodes CSVAGRVTETQYF. The V and J genes are TRBV29-1 and TRBJ2-1; D remains unclear. TRBJ2-5 explains the end of the DNA better; the J call may be wrong. Germline CDR1 is SQVTM and CDR2 is ANQGSEA. The CDR3 totals 13 residues.

This clonotype was picked up a small number of times. The rearrangement joins TRBV6-5 to TRBJ2-2; D gene unclear. Trimming stripped 2 bases from V and 6 bases from J, with 4 bases between. The CDR3 totals 12 residues. Germline values: CDR1 MNHEY, CDR2 SVGAGI. The chain's CDR3 is CASSYGPGELFF. The CDR3 region has the DNA TGTGCCAGCAGTTACGGTCCCGGGGAGCTGTTTTTT.

In its sample, this clonotype was seen once. The junction differs from germline at one of its ends, possibly a read error. The chain couples TRBV5-1 to TRBJ2-5, with TRBD1 matching over 8 bases. This CDR3 contains 15 residues. Germline CDR1 is SGHRS and CDR2 is YFSETQ. CDR3 coding DNA: TGCGCCAGCAGCTTGGGACAGGGGATCCAAGAGACCCGGTACTTC. It is translated as CASSLGQGIQETRYF. The full variable domain, rest sourced from reference TRBV5-1 and TRBJ2-5, is KAGVTQTPRYLIKTRGQQVTLSCSPISGHRSVSWYQQTPGQGLQFLFEYFSETQRNKGNFPGRFSGRQFSNSRSEMNVSTLELGDSALYLCASSLGQGIQETRYFGPGTRLLVL.

The chain is built from TRBV7-9 and TRBJ2-5; D could derive from TRBD1 or TRBD2 (6 bases each). The J call may be wrong; the DNA end is better matched by TRBJ2-1. This CDR3 has 16 residues. Germline V gene sequence: CDR1 SEHNR, CDR2 FQNEAQ (reference sequence). The CDR3 DNA reads as TGTGCCAGCAGCTGGAGGGGGACTGGAATTCCCAATGAGCAGTTCTTC. This encodes CASSWRGTGIPNEQFF.

This clonotype was counted a few times. The J gene is TRBJ2-4, the V gene TRBV11-2; D uncertain. The CDR3 contains 14 residues. V was shortened by 1 base and J by 7 bases, with 11 bases between the two germline ends. Germline CDR1 SGHAT, CDR2 FQNNGV. CDR3 sequence (DNA): TGTGCCAGCAGCTTAGGAGGAGTGTTGAACATTCAGTACTTC. It specifies CASSLGGVLNIQYF. Full variable domain (outside the CDR3, taken from reference TRBV11-2 and TRBJ2-4): EAGVAQSPRYKIIEKRQSVAFWCNPISGHATLYWYQQILGQGPKLLIQFQNNGVVDDSQLPKDRFSAERLKGVDSTLKIQPAKLEDSAVYLCASSLGGVLNIQYFGAGTRLSVL.

CDR3 DNA sequence: TGTGCCAGCAGCGAACGGGACAGGCTGAACACCGGGGAGCTGTTTTTT. Translating it yields CASSERDRLNTGELFF. The gene calls are TRBV5-6 and TRBJ2-2; 8 nucleotides line up with TRBD1. Germline CDR1 SGHDT, CDR2 YYEEEE. With V trimmed by 4 bases and J by 1 base, 6 bases remained unmatched. The CDR3 is 16 residues long.

This clonotype was seen a handful of times. The V call is TRBV9, the J call TRBJ2-4; tentative D call: TRBD2 (5 bases). Trimming left V 9 bases short and J 7 bases short, with 11 bases between. Germline loops: CDR1 SGDLS, CDR2 YYNGEE. This CDR3 is 11 amino acids long. This chain's CDR3 is CANRTVNIQYF. As DNA, the CDR3 is TGTGCCAACCGGACTGTTAACATTCAGTACTTC.

V usage is TRBV6-6 and J usage is TRBJ1-2, with 7 bases matching TRBD1. The V and J ends lost 5 bases and 4 bases, in that order; junction bases with no gene match: 7. This CDR3 has 14 residues. The germline V gene encodes CDR1 MNHNY and CDR2 SVGAGI (reference sequence). The CDR3 bases are TGTGCCAGCAGTATTACAGGGGACTTCTATGGCTACACCTTC. Translation gives CASSITGDFYGYTF.

This clonotype turned up a few times. This chain's CDR3 is CASSLGPEVIRYF. The CDR3 bases are TGTGCCAGCAGCTTAGGGCCCGAGGTAATACGGTACTTC. The V call is TRBV11-3, the J call TRBJ2-7; D is uncertain. Germline V gives CDR1 SGHNT, CDR2 YENEEA. V was trimmed by 1 base and J by 12 bases, leaving 16 bases between them. The CDR3 covers 13 residues.

This clonotype has just one count. The J gene is TRBJ1-4, the V gene TRBV28; 9 bases are shared with TRBD1. The J segment lost 4 bases and the V segment lost 6 bases, leaving 9 bases of the junction unmatched. CDR3 length: 16 amino acids. CDR1 is MDHEN and CDR2 is SYDVKM in the germline V gene. The CDR3 DNA follows: TGTGCCAGCAGGGCAAGGACAGGGGCGAGTAATGAAAAACTGTTTTTT. Translating gives CASRARTGASNEKLFF. Full variable domain (rest looked up from reference TRBV28 and TRBJ1-4): DVKVTQSSRYLVKRTGEKVFLECVQDMDHENMFWYRQDPGLGLRLIYFSYDVKMKEKGDIPEGYSVSREKKERFSLILESASTNQTSMYLCASRARTGASNEKLFFGSGTQLSVL.

J is TRBJ2-5 and V is TRBV7-9; tentatively, D is TRBD1 (6 bases). V lost 0 bases, J lost 3 bases, and 11 bases lay in between. The germline gives CDR1 SEHNR, CDR2 FQNEAQ (reference sequence). The CDR3 runs to 15 residues. CDR3 loop: CASSLALWDKETQYF. The CDR3 nucleotides are TGTGCCAGCAGCTTAGCGCTGTGGGACAAAGAGACCCAGTACTTC. Variable domain in full (rest from reference TRBV7-9 and TRBJ2-5): DTGVSQNPRHKITKRGQNVTFRCDPISEHNRLYWYRQTLGQGPEFLTYFQNEAQLEKSRLLSDRFSAERPKGSFSTLEIQRTEQGDSAMYLCASSLALWDKETQYFGPGTRLLVL.

In its sample, this clonotype was seen a few times. The chain uses TRBV7-9 and TRBJ2-4, with 7 bases fitting TRBD1. The CDR3 runs to 17 residues. CDR1 SEHNR and CDR2 FQNEAQ come from the germline V gene (reference sequence). The V and J ends lost 4 bases and 4 bases, in that order; junction bases with no gene match: 13. The CDR3 bases are TGTGCCAGCAGCTCCAATCGACAGGGTCCTCATAAAAACATTCAGTACTTC. This codes for CASSSNRQGPHKNIQYF. Based on the CDR3 plus reference TRBV7-9 and TRBJ2-4, the full variable domain is DTGVSQNPRHKITKRGQNVTFRCDPISEHNRLYWYRQTLGQGPEFLTYFQNEAQLEKSRLLSDRFSAERPKGSFSTLEIQRTEQGDSAMYLCASSSNRQGPHKNIQYFGAGTRLSVL.

This clonotype appeared a few times. Here the CDR3 reads CASSSGTSGALRPYNEQFF. The CDR3 nucleotides read TGTGCCAGCAGCTCGGGGACTAGCGGAGCTCTACGACCATACAATGAGCAGTTCTTC. The chain combines TRBV5-5 with TRBJ2-5; 11 bases map to TRBD2. The tail of the sequence fits TRBJ2-1 better, so the J call may be wrong. Germline V gene data show CDR1 as SGHKS and CDR2 as YYEKEE (reference sequence). The CDR3 length is 19 residues.

This clonotype was picked up a small number of times. V gene TRBV29-1 combines with J gene TRBJ2-5, with a weak D call TRBD1 (6 bases). V lost 2 bases and J 5 bases, leaving 9 bases between the germline ends. Germline V gene lookup returns CDR1 SQVTM and CDR2 ANQGSEA. There are 12 residues in the CDR3. CDR3 sequence (DNA): TGCAGCGTTGAATCAGGACAGGAGACCCAGTACTTC. It encodes CSVESGQETQYF.

This clonotype has more than one count but fewer than ten. The chain joins TRBV28 to TRBJ1-5; 8 bases align to TRBD1. CDR3 length: 15 residues. CDR1 and CDR2 from the germline V gene are MDHEN and SYDVKM. V lost 4 bases, J lost 2 bases, and 4 bases stayed unmatched. This CDR3 is CASSYSTGGNQPQHF. CDR3 coding DNA: TGTGCCAGCAGTTATTCGACAGGGGGCAATCAGCCCCAGCATTTT.